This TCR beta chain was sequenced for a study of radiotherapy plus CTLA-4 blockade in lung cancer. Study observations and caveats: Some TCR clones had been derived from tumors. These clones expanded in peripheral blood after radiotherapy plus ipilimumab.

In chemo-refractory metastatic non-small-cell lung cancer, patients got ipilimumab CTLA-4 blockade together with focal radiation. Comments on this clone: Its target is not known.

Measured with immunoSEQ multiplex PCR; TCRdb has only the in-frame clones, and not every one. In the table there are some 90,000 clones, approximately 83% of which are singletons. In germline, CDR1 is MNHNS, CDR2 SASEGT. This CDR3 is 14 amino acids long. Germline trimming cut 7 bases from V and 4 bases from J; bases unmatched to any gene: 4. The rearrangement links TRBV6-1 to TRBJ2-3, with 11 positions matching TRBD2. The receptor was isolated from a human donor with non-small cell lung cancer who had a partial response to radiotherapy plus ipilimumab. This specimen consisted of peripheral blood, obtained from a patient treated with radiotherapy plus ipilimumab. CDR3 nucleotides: TGTGCCAGCAACGTAGCGGGAGGGGCAGATACGCAGTATTTT. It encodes CASNVAGGADTQYF.